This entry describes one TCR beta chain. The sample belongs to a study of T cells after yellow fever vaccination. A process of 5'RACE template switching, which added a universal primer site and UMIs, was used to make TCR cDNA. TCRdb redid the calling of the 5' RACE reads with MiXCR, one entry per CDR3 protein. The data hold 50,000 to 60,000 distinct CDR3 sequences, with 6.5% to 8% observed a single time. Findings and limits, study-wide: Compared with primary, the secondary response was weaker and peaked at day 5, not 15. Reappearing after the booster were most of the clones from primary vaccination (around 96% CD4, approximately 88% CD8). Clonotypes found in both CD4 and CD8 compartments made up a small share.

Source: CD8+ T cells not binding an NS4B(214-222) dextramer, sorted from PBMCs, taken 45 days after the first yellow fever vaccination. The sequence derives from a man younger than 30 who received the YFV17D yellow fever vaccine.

CDR3 DNA: TGTGCCACCTATGGTGGAGGGAACTCTGGGGCCAACGTCCTGACTTTC. Translating it yields CATYGGGNSGANVLTF. V and J are TRBV15 and TRBJ2-6; TRBD2 might be the D (6 bases). This CDR3 contains 16 residues. Germline V lookup: CDR1 LNHNV, CDR2 YYDKDF (reference sequence). The ends were cut back, 8 bases at V and 0 bases at J, with 14 bases in the middle.